Below, 14 T cell receptor beta chains from the same sample are listed, as sequenced in a study of blood T cells in healthy people across ages. A second 7 to 11 cycle PCR used barcoded and J-beta primers. A single record per CDR3 protein comes from TCRdb applying MiXCR to the 5' RACE reads. The repertoire consists of 900,000 to 950,000 distinct CDR3 sequences, with just under 30% occurring once and the leading ten covering roughly 10%. This sample was also put to use in a study of T cells of mothers and their children.

What was sequenced was blood. The receptors were sampled from a woman in her forties in good health.

CDR3 DNA: TGCGCCAGCAGCTTGGCCCAGAGTTCCAACTATGGCTACACCTTC. Encoded protein: CASSLAQSSNYGYTF. V and J are TRBV5-1 and TRBJ1-2; D not certain. The length of the CDR3 is 15 residues. Germline CDR1 and CDR2: SGHRS and YFSETQ. V was pared by 0 bases and J by 2 bases, with 11 bases between. Looking up the rest from reference TRBV5-1 and TRBJ1-2 gives the full variable domain: KAGVTQTPRYLIKTRGQQVTLSCSPISGHRSVSWYQQTPGQGLQFLFEYFSETQRNKGNFPGRFSGRQFSNSRSEMNVSTLELGDSALYLCASSLAQSSNYGYTFGSGTRLTVV.

Concerning this clonotype itself: The junction differs from germline at one of its ends, possibly a read error. V and J are TRBV12-3 or TRBV12-4 and TRBJ2-3, with TRBD2 matching 7 bases. The CDR3 is 16 residues long. CDR3 bases: TGTGCCAGCAGCTTAGGACTAGGAGTGAGAGCAGATACGCAGTATTTT. Residues: CASSLGLGVRADTQYF.

This clonotype was seen once. The gene calls are TRBV27 and TRBJ2-1; TRBD2 aligns across 8 bases. The DNA end favors TRBJ2-7, so the J call may be wrong. From germline, CDR1 is MNHEY and CDR2 SMNVEV (reference sequence). The CDR3 consists of 16 residues. The CDR3 here is CANTSGTSPSYNEQYF. CDR3 DNA sequence: TGTGCCAACACTAGCGGCACTAGTCCCTCCTACAATGAGCAGTACTTC.

This clonotype was seen at least ten times. The CDR3 sequence is CSAVWGGYEQYF. The CDR3 DNA follows: TGCAGTGCTGTATGGGGGGGTTACGAGCAGTACTTC. The chain has TRBV20-1 and TRBJ2-7, with 7 positions matching TRBD2. This CDR3 is 12 amino acids long. V lost 5 bases and J lost 4; bases outside the gene matches: 5. Germline lookup yields CDR1 DFQATT and CDR2 SNEGSKA (reference sequence).

Regarding this clonotype: At one boundary the junction diverges from the germline segment, which might be a read error. V usage is TRBV7-2 and J usage is TRBJ2-3; D unclear. From germline, CDR1 is SGHTA and CDR2 FQGNSA. The CDR3 runs to 13 residues. CDR3 loop: CASSLMGTDRQYF. The CDR3 DNA is TGTGCCAGCAGCTTAATGGGCACAGATAGGCAGTATTTT. Drawing the rest from reference TRBV7-2 and TRBJ2-3, the complete variable domain is GAGVSQSPSNKVTEKGKDVELRCDPISGHTALYWYRQSLGQGLEFLIYFQGNSAPDKSGLPSDRFSAERTGGSVSTLTIQRTQQEDSAVYLCASSLMGTDRQYFGPGTRLTVL.

This clonotype was counted only a few times. The CDR3 DNA follows: TGTGCCAGCAGCCCTGAGGGGACAGCATCCTACGAGCAGTACTTC. Amino acids: CASSPEGTASYEQYF. This sequence joins TRBV7-9 and TRBJ2-7; 7 nucleotides line up with TRBD1. Germline V gene data show CDR1 as SEHNR and CDR2 as FQNEAQ (reference sequence). This CDR3 is built from 15 residues. J gave up 1 base and V 5 bases, and 8 bases lay outside the gene matches.

This clonotype was observed a handful of times. The chain links TRBV6-2 or TRBV6-3 to TRBJ1-5; D unclear. Deletions cut 0 bases from V and 4 bases from J, with 10 bases between. Per germline, CDR1 MNHEY and CDR2 SVGEGT. The CDR3 runs 15 residues. The CDR3 sequence is CASSYSPRGNQPQHF. CDR3 in DNA: TGTGCCAGCAGTTACTCGCCCCGAGGGAATCAGCCCCAGCATTTT.

About this clonotype: A much larger clone is a single base away; this may be a read error. This chain uses TRBV7-8 with TRBJ2-7; possibly TRBD1 for D (6 bases). The germline V gene has CDR1 SGHVS and CDR2 FQNEAQ. This CDR3 has 16 amino acids. Trimming took 0 bases from V and 3 from J, leaving 15 bases between them. The CDR3 sequence is CASSLASIRRGYEQYF. For the CDR3, the DNA is TGTGCCAGCAGCTTAGCGTCAATTCGCAGGGGCTACGAGCAGTACTTC.

This clonotype was observed at least ten times. This chain links TRBV10-3 with TRBJ2-7; 8 bases match TRBD2. This CDR3 is built from 14 residues. CDR1 and CDR2 (germline): ENHRY, SYGVKD. The V gene end was trimmed by 7 bases and the J gene end by 2 bases; junction bases not matched to a gene: 7. CDR3: CAIKQRGRTYEQYF. In DNA form, the CDR3 reads TGTGCCATCAAGCAGCGGGGGCGAACCTACGAGCAGTACTTC.

J is TRBJ2-4 and V is TRBV14, with a possible D match to TRBD1 (6 bases). The J call is doubtful: the DNA matches TRBJ2-7 better. Per the germline V gene, CDR1 is SGHDN and CDR2 is FVKESK. This CDR3 has 15 residues. The CDR3 DNA sequence: TGTGCCAGCAGCCAACTTCGGGACAAGGCCTACGAGCAGTACTTC. Translating it yields CASSQLRDKAYEQYF.

This chain joins TRBV5-6 and TRBJ1-3, with TRBD1 matching over 9 bases. The CDR3 is 17 residues long. J gave up 0 bases and V 4 bases, and 8 bases lay outside the gene matches. Per germline, CDR1 SGHDT and CDR2 YYEEEE. The chain's CDR3 is CASSPGQGLFSGNTIYF. As DNA, the CDR3 is TGTGCCAGCAGCCCGGGACAGGGCTTATTCTCTGGAAACACCATATATTTT.

This clonotype was seen a handful of times. This chain connects TRBV20-1 to TRBJ1-4; 8 positions agree with TRBD1. The germline V gene encodes CDR1 DFQATT and CDR2 SNEGSKA (reference sequence). The CDR3 extends over 14 amino acids. With V trimmed by 6 bases and J by 8 bases, 11 bases remained unmatched. The CDR3 region is CSAHRQGWSEKLFF. The DNA for the CDR3 is TGCAGTGCCCACCGACAGGGGTGGTCGGAAAAACTGTTTTTT.

This clonotype appeared a few times. V and J are TRBV28 and TRBJ1-2; 8 nucleotides align to TRBD1. The V segment lost 4 bases and the J segment 5 bases; nucleotides outside the gene matches: 3. The CDR3 has 13 amino acids. From germline, CDR1 is MDHEN and CDR2 SYDVKM. The CDR3 loop reads CASSWDRRYGYTF. The DNA for the CDR3 is TGTGCCAGCAGTTGGGACAGGAGATATGGCTACACCTTC.

The chain joins TRBV30 to TRBJ2-7; D is possibly TRBD1 (7 bases). There are 14 residues in the CDR3. V lost 1 base, J lost 2 bases, and 12 bases lay in between. The germline V gene encodes CDR1 GTSNPN and CDR2 SVGIG (reference sequence). The CDR3 DNA follows: TGTGCCTGGAGTGGGGGAGGACAGGCCTACGAGCAGTACTTC. Amino acid sequence: CAWSGGGQAYEQYF. The full variable domain, its missing parts supplied by reference TRBV30 and TRBJ2-7, is SQTIHQWPATLVQPVGSPLSLECTVEGTSNPNLYWYRQAAGRGLQLLFYSVGIGQISSEVPQNLSASRPQDRQFILSSKKLLLSDSGFYLCAWSGGGQAYEQYFGPGTRLTVT.